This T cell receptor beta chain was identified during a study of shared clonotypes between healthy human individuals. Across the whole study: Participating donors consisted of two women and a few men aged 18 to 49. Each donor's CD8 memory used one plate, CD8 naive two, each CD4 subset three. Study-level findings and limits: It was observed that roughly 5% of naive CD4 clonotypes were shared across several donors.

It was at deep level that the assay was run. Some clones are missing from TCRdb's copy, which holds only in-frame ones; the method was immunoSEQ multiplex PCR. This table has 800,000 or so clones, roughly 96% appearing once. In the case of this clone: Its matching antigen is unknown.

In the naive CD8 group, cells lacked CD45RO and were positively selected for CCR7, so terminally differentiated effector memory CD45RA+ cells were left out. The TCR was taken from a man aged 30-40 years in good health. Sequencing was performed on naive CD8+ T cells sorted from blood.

DNA of the CDR3: TGTGCCAGCAGCTCAGGGACAGCCTCCTACGAGCAGTACTTC. Translating gives CASSSGTASYEQYF. The chain carries TRBV9 and TRBJ2-7; 7 bases map to TRBD1. After removal of 4 bases from V and 0 bases from J, the junction contained 4 bases not matched to a gene. The CDR3 length is 14 residues. Germline V CDR1 and CDR2: SGDLS, YYNGEE.